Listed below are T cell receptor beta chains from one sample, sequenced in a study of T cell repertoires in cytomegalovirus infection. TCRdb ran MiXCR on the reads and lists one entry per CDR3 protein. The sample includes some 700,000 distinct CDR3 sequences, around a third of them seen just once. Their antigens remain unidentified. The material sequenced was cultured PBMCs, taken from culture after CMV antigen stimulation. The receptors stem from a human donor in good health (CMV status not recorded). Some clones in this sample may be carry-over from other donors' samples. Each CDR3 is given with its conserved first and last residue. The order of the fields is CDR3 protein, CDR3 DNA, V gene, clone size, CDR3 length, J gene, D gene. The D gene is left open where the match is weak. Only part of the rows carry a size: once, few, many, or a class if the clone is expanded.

CASSSLMRNTIYF | TGTGCCAGCAGCTCCCTGATGCGAAACACCATATATTTT | TRBV7-4 | . | 13 | TRBJ1-3 | .
CSVEEQVGWGYTF | TGCAGCGTTGAAGAACAGGTCGGGTGGGGCTACACCTTC | TRBV29-1 | . | 13 | TRBJ1-2 | .
CASLGPGQGARETQYF | TGTGCCAGCCTTGGACCGGGACAGGGGGCGCGGGAGACCCAGTACTTC | TRBV6-5 | . | 16 | TRBJ2-5 | TRBD1
CSAGTPGLGNPEQFF | TGCAGTGCTGGGACCCCGGGACTAGGGAATCCGGAGCAGTTCTTC | TRBV20-1 | . | 15 | TRBJ2-1 | TRBD2
CASSLRGTTNEKLFF | TGTGCCAGCAGCTTACGAGGGACAACTAATGAAAAACTGTTTTTT | TRBV11-2 | . | 15 | TRBJ1-4 | .
CASSLGVTGLAAYNEQFF | TGTGCCAGCAGCTTAGGCGTTACGGGGCTAGCGGCCTACAATGAGCAGTTCTTC | TRBV7-9 | few | 18 | TRBJ2-1 | TRBD2
CASSSLAGVHEQYF | TGTGCCAGCAGCTCCCTAGCGGGAGTCCACGAGCAGTACTTC | TRBV7-2 | many | 14 | TRBJ2-7 | TRBD2
CASGLVLGQGWTEAFF | TGTGCTAGTGGTTTGGTACTGGGACAGGGCTGGACTGAAGCTTTCTTT | TRBV12-5 | few | 16 | TRBJ1-1 | TRBD1
CASSLRSYPRTGEGNEQFF | TGTGCCAGCAGCTTACGCTCTTACCCTAGGACAGGGGAAGGCAATGAGCAGTTCTTC | TRBV7-2 | many | 19 | TRBJ2-1 | TRBD1
CATSDSRVNTGELFF | TGTGCCACCAGTGATTCCAGGGTAAACACCGGGGAGCTGTTTTTT | TRBV24-1 | once | 15 | TRBJ2-2 | .
CASSLGVGVSNYGYTF | TGTGCCAGCAGCTTAGGCGTCGGGGTCTCTAACTATGGCTACACCTTC | TRBV7-6 | . | 16 | TRBJ1-2 | .
CASSRQGTDTQYF | TGTGCCAGCAGCCGACAGGGCACAGATACGCAGTATTTT | TRBV7-2 | many | 13 | TRBJ2-3 | .
CASSSGKTVDYEQYF | TGTGCCAGCAGTTCCGGAAAGACAGTGGACTACGAGCAGTACTTC | TRBV5-4 | . | 15 | TRBJ2-7 | .
CASSTTSPGTGDPYEQYF | TGTGCCAGCAGCACAACAAGCCCCGGGACAGGGGACCCCTACGAGCAGTACTTC | TRBV12-3/TRBV12-4 | . | 18 | TRBJ2-7 | TRBD1
CASSLGVATYEQYF | TGTGCCAGCAGCTTGGGAGTAGCGACATACGAGCAGTACTTC | TRBV5-6 | . | 14 | TRBJ2-7 | .
CATGGPQETQYF | TGTGCCACCGGGGGGCCCCAAGAGACCCAGTACTTC | TRBV6-2/TRBV6-3 | . | 12 | TRBJ2-5 | .
CASSQDTGTTGELFF | TGCGCCAGCAGCCAAGATACAGGGACCACCGGGGAGCTGTTTTTT | TRBV4-3 | few | 15 | TRBJ2-2 | .
CATGQGYEQFF | TGTGCAACGGGACAGGGGTATGAGCAGTTCTTC | TRBV25-1 | once | 11 | TRBJ2-1 | TRBD1
CASSYAGVLSGANVLTF | TGTGCCAGCAGTTACGCAGGGGTGCTCTCTGGGGCCAACGTCCTGACTTTC | TRBV28 | few | 17 | TRBJ2-6 | .
CASREQGKLFF | TGTGCCAGCAGGGAACAGGGAAAACTGTTTTTT | TRBV12-3/TRBV12-4 | . | 11 | TRBJ1-4 | .
CASSNDNDYEQYF | TGTGCCAGCAGCAATGACAATGACTACGAGCAGTACTTC | TRBV5-4 | . | 13 | TRBJ2-7 | .
CASTQLAGLSTGELFF | TGTGCCAGCACCCAACTAGCGGGACTGAGCACCGGGGAGCTGTTTTTT | TRBV6-6 | . | 16 | TRBJ2-2 | TRBD2
CAIERGINEQFF | TGCGCCATCGAGCGGGGAATCAATGAGCAGTTCTTC | TRBV10-2 | . | 12 | TRBJ2-1 | TRBD2
CSAEGWGQGYF | TGCAGTGCCGAGGGATGGGGACAGGGGTACTTC | TRBV20-1 | few | 11 | TRBJ2-7 | TRBD1
CASSLVGTSGTFF | TGTGCCAGCAGCTTAGTAGGGACTAGCGGAACGTTCTTC | TRBV7-9 | once | 13 | TRBJ2-1 | TRBD2
CASSFGRTGYGYTF | TGTGCCAGCAGTTTTGGTCGGACAGGCTATGGCTACACCTTC | TRBV12-3/TRBV12-4 | few | 14 | TRBJ1-2 | TRBD1
CASSARRQGEYYGYTF | TGTGCCAGCAGCGCGCGCCGACAGGGAGAGTACTATGGCTACACCTTC | TRBV7-2 | few | 16 | TRBJ1-2 | TRBD1
CASSLGAGFEEQYF | TGTGCCAGCAGCTTAGGCGCGGGATTTGAAGAGCAGTACTTC | TRBV7-9 | . | 14 | TRBJ2-7 | .
CSARGTPPLNTEAFF | TGCAGTGCTAGGGGGACCCCTCCTTTGAACACTGAAGCTTTCTTT | TRBV20-1 | . | 15 | TRBJ1-1 | .
CASSLIKGWGEQYF | TGTGCCAGCAGCTTAATCAAGGGCTGGGGCGAGCAGTACTTC | TRBV7-8 | few | 14 | TRBJ2-7 | .
CSVVTSSYEQYF | TGCAGCGTGGTTACTAGTTCCTACGAGCAGTACTTC | TRBV29-1 | . | 12 | TRBJ2-7 | .
CASSFFPRGNAFF | TGTGCCAGCAGTTTTTTCCCAAGGGGGAATGCTTTCTTT | TRBV12-3/TRBV12-4 | . | 13 | TRBJ1-1 | .
CASSLVVLGGYTF | TGTGCCAGCAGCTTAGTGGTCTTGGGCGGCTACACCTTC | TRBV7-2 | many | 13 | TRBJ1-2 | .
CASSQEVRGRNGYTF | TGCGCCAGCAGCCAAGAGGTTCGGGGGAGAAATGGCTACACCTTC | TRBV4-3 | . | 15 | TRBJ1-2 | .
CASRGPGQGLFF | TGTGCCAGTCGGGGACCGGGACAGGGGTTGTTCTTC | TRBV6-1 | . | 12 | TRBJ2-1 | TRBD1
CASSPRRSGPLYEQYF | TGTGCCAGCAGCCCACGGCGTAGCGGGCCTCTATACGAGCAGTACTTC | TRBV7-8 | . | 16 | TRBJ2-7 | TRBD2
CASRGGDTQYF | TGTGCCAGCAGGGGGGGGGATACGCAGTATTTT | TRBV7-6 | many | 11 | TRBJ2-3 | TRBD2
CASSSRLGDSYNEQFF | TGTGCCAGCTCGTCTAGGCTAGGGGACTCCTACAATGAGCAGTTCTTC | TRBV18 | . | 16 | TRBJ2-1 | .
CASSPPGASGSSPEQYF | TGTGCCAGCAGCCCCCCGGGAGCTAGCGGGAGTTCCCCCGAGCAGTACTTC | TRBV5-6 | . | 17 | TRBJ2-7 | TRBD2
CAISGPGQRADTQYF | TGTGCCATCAGTGGCCCGGGGCAGAGGGCAGATACGCAGTATTTT | TRBV10-3 | . | 15 | TRBJ2-3 | .
CASSIDAGAPRGYTF | TGTGCCAGTAGTATAGATGCAGGGGCACCTCGCGGCTACACCTTC | TRBV19 | many | 15 | TRBJ1-2 | .
CASSLGRGVEPQHF | TGTGCCAGCAGTTTAGGCAGGGGCGTTGAGCCCCAGCATTTT | TRBV28 | . | 14 | TRBJ1-5 | .
CATSRPGQHPSGANVLTF | TGTGCCACCAGCAGACCGGGACAGCATCCTTCTGGGGCCAACGTCCTGACTTTC | TRBV15 | . | 18 | TRBJ2-6 | TRBD1
CSARGLMNTEAFF | TGCAGTGCTAGAGGACTAATGAACACTGAAGCTTTCTTT | TRBV20-1 | . | 13 | TRBJ1-1 | .
CASSPSGGPTYEQYF | TGTGCCAGCAGTCCTAGCGGAGGGCCCACCTACGAGCAGTACTTC | TRBV27 | . | 15 | TRBJ2-7 | TRBD2
CATSREPRADQFF | TGTGCCACCAGCAGAGAGCCAAGGGCGGATCAGTTCTTC | TRBV15 | . | 13 | TRBJ2-1 | .
CAISDPLGRNYEQYF | TGTGCCATCAGTGATCCACTCGGGCGGAACTACGAGCAGTACTTC | TRBV10-3 | . | 15 | TRBJ2-7 | .
CASSLVANSPLHF | TGTGCCAGCAGCTTAGTCGCAAATTCACCCCTCCACTTT | TRBV11-2 | . | 13 | TRBJ1-6 | .